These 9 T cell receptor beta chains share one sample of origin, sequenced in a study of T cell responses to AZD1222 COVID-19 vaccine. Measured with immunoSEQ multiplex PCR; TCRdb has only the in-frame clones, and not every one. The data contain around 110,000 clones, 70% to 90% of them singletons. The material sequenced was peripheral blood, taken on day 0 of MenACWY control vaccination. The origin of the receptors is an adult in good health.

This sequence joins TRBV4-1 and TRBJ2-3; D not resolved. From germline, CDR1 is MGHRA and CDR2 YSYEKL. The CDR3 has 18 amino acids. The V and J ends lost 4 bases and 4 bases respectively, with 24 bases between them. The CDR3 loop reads CASSPIGGPSYRADTQYF. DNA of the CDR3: TGCGCCAGCAGCCCGATCGGCGGACCCTCATATCGGGCAGATACGCAGTATTTT.

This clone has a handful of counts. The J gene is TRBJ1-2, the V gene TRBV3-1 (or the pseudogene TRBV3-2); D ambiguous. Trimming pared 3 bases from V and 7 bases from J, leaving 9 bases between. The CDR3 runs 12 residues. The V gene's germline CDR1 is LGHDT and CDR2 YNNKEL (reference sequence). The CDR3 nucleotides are TGTGCCAGCAGCCATTCCCAAGCTGGCTACACCTTC. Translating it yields CASSHSQAGYTF.

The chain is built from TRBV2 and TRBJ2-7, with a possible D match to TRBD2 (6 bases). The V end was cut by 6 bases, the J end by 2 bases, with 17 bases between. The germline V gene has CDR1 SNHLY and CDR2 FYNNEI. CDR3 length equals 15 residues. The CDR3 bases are TGTGCCAGCAGACCCTTGGGGGGTATCGCCTACGAGCAGTACTTC. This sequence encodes CASRPLGGIAYEQYF.

CDR3 residues: CAWIRTGGANYGYTF. The CDR3 DNA reads TGTGCCTGGATACGAACGGGGGGCGCGAACTATGGCTACACCTTC. J is TRBJ1-2 and V is TRBV30; perhaps TRBD1 as D (6 bases). Per the germline V gene, CDR1 is GTSNPN and CDR2 is SVGIG (reference sequence). Trimming took off 4 bases at V and 2 bases at J, with 17 bases between the two ends. The CDR3 totals 15 residues.

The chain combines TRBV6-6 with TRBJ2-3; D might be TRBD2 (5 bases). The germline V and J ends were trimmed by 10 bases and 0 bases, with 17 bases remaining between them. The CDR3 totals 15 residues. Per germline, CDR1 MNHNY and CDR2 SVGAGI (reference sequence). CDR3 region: CAITPWAGSTDTQYF. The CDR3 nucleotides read TGTGCCATCACCCCATGGGCGGGCAGCACAGATACGCAGTATTTT.

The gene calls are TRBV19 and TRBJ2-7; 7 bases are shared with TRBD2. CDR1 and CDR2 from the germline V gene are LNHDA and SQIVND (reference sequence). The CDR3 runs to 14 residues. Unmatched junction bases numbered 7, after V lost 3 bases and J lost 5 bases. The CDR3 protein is CASSMAGVQDEQYF. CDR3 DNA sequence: TGTGCCAGTAGTATGGCGGGGGTACAGGACGAGCAGTACTTC.

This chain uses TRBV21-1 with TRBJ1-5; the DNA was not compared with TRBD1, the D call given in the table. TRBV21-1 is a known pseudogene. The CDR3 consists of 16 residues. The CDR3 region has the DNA TGTGCCAGCAGCCGGCGGGGACAGGGATGCCGTCAGCCCCAGCATTTT. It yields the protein CASSRRGQGCRQPQHF.

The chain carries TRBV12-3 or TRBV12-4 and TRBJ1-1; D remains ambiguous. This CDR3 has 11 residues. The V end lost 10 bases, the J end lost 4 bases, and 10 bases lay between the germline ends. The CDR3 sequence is CAIRVFTEAFF. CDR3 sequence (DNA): TGTGCCATAAGGGTGTTCACTGAAGCTTTCTTT.

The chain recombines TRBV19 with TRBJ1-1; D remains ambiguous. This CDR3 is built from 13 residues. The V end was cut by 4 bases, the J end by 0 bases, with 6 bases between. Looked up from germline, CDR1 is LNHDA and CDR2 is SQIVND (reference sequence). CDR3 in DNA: TGTGCCAGTAGTAAGTACATGAACACTGAAGCTTTCTTT. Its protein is CASSKYMNTEAFF.